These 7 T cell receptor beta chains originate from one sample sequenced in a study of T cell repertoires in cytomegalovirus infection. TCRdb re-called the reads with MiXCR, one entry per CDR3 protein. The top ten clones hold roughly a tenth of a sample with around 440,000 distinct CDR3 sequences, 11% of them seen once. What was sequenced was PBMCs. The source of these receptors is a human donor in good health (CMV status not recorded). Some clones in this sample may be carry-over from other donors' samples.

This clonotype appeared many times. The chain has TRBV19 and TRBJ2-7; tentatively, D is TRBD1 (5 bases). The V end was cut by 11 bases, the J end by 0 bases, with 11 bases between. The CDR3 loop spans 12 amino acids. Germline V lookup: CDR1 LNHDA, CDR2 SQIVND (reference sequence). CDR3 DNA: TGTGCCTCAGGGCCTAACTCCTACGAGCAGTACTTC. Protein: CASGPNSYEQYF.

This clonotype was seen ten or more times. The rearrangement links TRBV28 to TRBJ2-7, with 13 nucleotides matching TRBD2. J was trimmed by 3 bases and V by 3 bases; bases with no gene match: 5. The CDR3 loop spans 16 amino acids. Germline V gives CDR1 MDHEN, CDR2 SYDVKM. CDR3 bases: TGTGCCAGCAGTTTCCTCCGGACTAGCGGGAGCTACGAGCAGTACTTC. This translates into CASSFLRTSGSYEQYF.

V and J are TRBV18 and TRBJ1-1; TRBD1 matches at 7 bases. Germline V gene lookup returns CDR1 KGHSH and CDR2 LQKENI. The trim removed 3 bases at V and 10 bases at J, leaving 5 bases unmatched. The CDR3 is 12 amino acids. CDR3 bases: TGTGCCAGCTCACCGTGGACAGGACGAGCTTTCTTT. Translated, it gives CASSPWTGRAFF.

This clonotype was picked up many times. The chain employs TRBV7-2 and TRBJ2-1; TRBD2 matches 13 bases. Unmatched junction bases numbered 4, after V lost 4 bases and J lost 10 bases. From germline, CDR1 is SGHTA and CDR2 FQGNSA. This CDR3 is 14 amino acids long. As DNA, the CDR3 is TGTGCCAGCAGCTCGGGACTAGCGGGGTACGAGCAGTTCTTC. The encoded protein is CASSSGLAGYEQFF.

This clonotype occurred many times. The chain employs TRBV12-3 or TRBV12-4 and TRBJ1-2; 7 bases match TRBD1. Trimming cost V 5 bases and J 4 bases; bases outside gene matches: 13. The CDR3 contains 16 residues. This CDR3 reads CASSAIDRALRYGYTF. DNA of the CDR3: TGTGCCAGCAGTGCAATCGACAGGGCCCTTCGCTATGGCTACACCTTC.

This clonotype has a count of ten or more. DNA for the CDR3: TGTGCCACCAGCAGATACCGGGACAGCTCCTACTACGAGCAGTACTTC. It translates to CATSRYRDSSYYEQYF. J is TRBJ2-7 and V is TRBV15; 7 bases agree with TRBD1. The germline CDR1 and CDR2 sequences are LNHNV and YYDKDF (reference sequence). The J segment lost 3 bases and the V segment lost 2 bases, leaving 10 bases of the junction unmatched. CDR3 length: 16 amino acids.

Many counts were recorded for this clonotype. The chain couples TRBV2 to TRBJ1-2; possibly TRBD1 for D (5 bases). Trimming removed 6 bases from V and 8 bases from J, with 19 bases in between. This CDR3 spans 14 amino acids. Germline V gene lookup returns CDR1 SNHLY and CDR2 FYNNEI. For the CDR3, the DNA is TGTGCCAGCAGGGGACTGACTGTTACTAGGGGCTACACCTTC. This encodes CASRGLTVTRGYTF.